The 6 T cell receptor beta chains reported below all come from one sample, sequenced in a study of cytomegalovirus exposure and HLA in healthy donors. Generated by immunoSEQ multiplex PCR, the TCRdb table keeps only in-frame clones and is missing some. The repertoire consists of around 65,000 clones, with over 90% occurring once and the leading ten covering about 5%. The sample consisted of PBMCs. Receptors originate from a man between 18 and 29 years old in good health and CMV-seropositive.

V gene TRBV15 combines with J gene TRBJ2-7; tentative D call: TRBD2 (5 bases). The V gene's germline CDR1 is LNHNV and CDR2 YYDKDF (reference sequence). The CDR3 spans 14 residues. Trimming took 1 base from V and 2 from J, leaving 9 bases between them. CDR3 loop: CATSRASGAYEQYF. CDR3 sequence (DNA): TGTGCCACCAGCAGAGCGAGCGGAGCCTACGAGCAGTACTTC.

A few counts support this clone. The same CDR3 can be traced to other DNA sequences in this sample. The V and J genes are TRBV6-4 and TRBJ2-2, with a weak D call TRBD1 (5 bases). V lost 2 bases, J lost 2 bases, and 6 bases lay in between. The CDR3 runs 14 residues. Germline V gene lookup returns CDR1 MRHNA and CDR2 SNTAGT. The CDR3 sequence: CASSDGQNTGELFF. The CDR3 bases are TGTGCCAGCAGTGACGGACAAAACACCGGGGAGCTGTTTTTT.

The rearrangement uses TRBV2 and TRBJ2-3; 7 positions agree with TRBD2. The CDR3 is 15 amino acids. J lost 2 bases, V lost 6 bases, and 8 bases had no gene match. Germline V gives CDR1 SNHLY, CDR2 FYNNEI. The CDR3 DNA follows: TGTGCCAGCAGAGTCGCTAGCGGTTTCACAGATACGCAGTATTTT. Translating gives CASRVASGFTDTQYF.

This chain connects TRBV28 to TRBJ2-1; TRBD2 agrees at 11 bases. The CDR3 has 20 amino acids. V lost 2 bases and J lost 1; bases outside the gene matches: 13. Germline V gives CDR1 MDHEN, CDR2 SYDVKM. CDR3 DNA sequence: TGTGCCAGCAGTTTACCTCTAGCGGGAGGCACCGAGGGATCCTACAATGAGCAGTTCTTC. It yields the protein CASSLPLAGGTEGSYNEQFF. The entire variable domain, with the rest obtained from reference TRBV28 and TRBJ2-1, is as follows: DVKVTQSSRYLVKRTGEKVFLECVQDMDHENMFWYRQDPGLGLRLIYFSYDVKMKEKGDIPEGYSVSREKKERFSLILESASTNQTSMYLCASSLPLAGGTEGSYNEQFFGPGTRLTVL.

This clone was picked up one time. This chain links TRBV15 with TRBJ1-1; D ambiguous. Germline V CDR1 and CDR2: LNHNV, YYDKDF (reference sequence). The V and J ends lost 5 bases and 0 bases respectively, with 13 bases between them. This CDR3 contains 15 residues. Written as DNA, the CDR3 is TGTGCCACCAGCTCCGCGGGAGTGATGAACACTGAAGCTTTCTTT. Its protein is CATSSAGVMNTEAFF.

The rearrangement uses TRBV5-5 and TRBJ2-3, with TRBD2 matching over 11 bases. Germline trimming cut 4 bases from V and 4 bases from J; bases unmatched to any gene: 8. The CDR3 loop spans 16 amino acids. Germline values: CDR1 SGHKS, CDR2 YYEKEE (reference sequence). The CDR3 loop reads CASSRGLAEFADTQYF. DNA of the CDR3: TGTGCCAGCAGCCGGGGACTAGCGGAGTTCGCAGATACGCAGTATTTT. The full variable domain, with the rest looked up from reference TRBV5-5 and TRBJ2-3, is DAGVTQSPTHLIKTRGQQVTLRCSPISGHKSVSWYQQVLGQGPQFIFQYYEKEERGRGNFPDRFSARQFPNYSSELNVNALLLGDSALYLCASSRGLAEFADTQYFGPGTRLTVL.